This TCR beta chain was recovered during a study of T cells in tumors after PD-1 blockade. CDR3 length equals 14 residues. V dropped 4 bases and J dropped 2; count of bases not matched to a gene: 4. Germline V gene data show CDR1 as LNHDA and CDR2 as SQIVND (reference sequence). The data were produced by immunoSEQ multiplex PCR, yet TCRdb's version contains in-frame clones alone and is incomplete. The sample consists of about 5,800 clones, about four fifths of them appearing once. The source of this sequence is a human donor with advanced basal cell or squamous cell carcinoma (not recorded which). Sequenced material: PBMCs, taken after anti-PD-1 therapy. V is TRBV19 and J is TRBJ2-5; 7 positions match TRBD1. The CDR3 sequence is CASSTRTGQETQYF. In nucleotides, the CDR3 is TGTGCCAGTAGTACTAGGACAGGACAAGAGACCCAGTACTTC.